This T cell receptor beta chain emerged from a study of T cell repertoires in cytomegalovirus infection. Worth noting for this clonotype: As yet, its antigen is unknown. A clone one base away is much larger, so this may be a read error. The CDR3 does not end in the conserved phenylalanine or tryptophan, so this is likely a read error.

With 6 bases clipped from V and 3 bases from J, the junction kept 3 bases outside the gene matches. From germline, CDR1 is LNHDA and CDR2 SQIVND (reference sequence). This CDR3 is 13 amino acids long. TCRdb re-called the reads through MiXCR, storing one row per CDR3 protein. Of approximately 350,000 distinct CDR3 sequences in the sample, 34% were seen once. The sequences come from cultured PBMCs, collected from culture after CMV antigen stimulation. The genes are TRBV19 and TRBJ2-5; 8 bases align to TRBD1. The receptor's source is a human donor in good health (CMV status not recorded). Some clones in this sample may be carry-over from other donors' samples. The CDR3 reads CASRPTGEETQYS. The DNA of the CDR3 is TGTGCCAGTAGACCGACAGGGGAAGAGACCCAGTACTCC.